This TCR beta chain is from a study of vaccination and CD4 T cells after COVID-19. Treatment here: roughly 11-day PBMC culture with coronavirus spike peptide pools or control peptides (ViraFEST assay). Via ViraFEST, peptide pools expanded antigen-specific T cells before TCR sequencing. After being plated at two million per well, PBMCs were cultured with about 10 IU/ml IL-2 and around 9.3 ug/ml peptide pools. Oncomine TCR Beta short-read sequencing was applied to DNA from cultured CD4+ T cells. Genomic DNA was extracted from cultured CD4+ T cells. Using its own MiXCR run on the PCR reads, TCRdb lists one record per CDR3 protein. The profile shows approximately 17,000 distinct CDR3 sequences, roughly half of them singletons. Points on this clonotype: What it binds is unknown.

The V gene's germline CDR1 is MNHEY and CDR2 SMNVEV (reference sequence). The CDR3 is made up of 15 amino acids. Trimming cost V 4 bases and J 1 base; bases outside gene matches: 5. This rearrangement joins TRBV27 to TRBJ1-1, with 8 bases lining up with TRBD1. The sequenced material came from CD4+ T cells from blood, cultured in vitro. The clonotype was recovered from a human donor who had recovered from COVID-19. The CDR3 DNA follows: TGTGCCAGCAGTTCGTATGGGACAGGGAACACTGAAGCTTTCTTT. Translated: CASSSYGTGNTEAFF.